One and the same sample provided the 32 T cell receptor beta chains below, sequenced in a study of chemoradiotherapy in HPV16-positive cancers. Using immunoSEQ multiplex PCR, the repertoire was profiled, and TCRdb retains in-frame clones only, with some absent. The sample records around 8,800 clones, about 85% being singletons. Source: tumor tissue, taken from a patient who underwent chemoradiotherapy. These receptors came from a human donor with HPV-associated anogenital cancer.

This clone has only a few counts. The rearrangement links TRBV6-5 to TRBJ2-2; 9 bases map to TRBD1. The V gene end was trimmed by 5 bases and the J gene end by 9 bases; junction bases not matched to a gene: 10. The CDR3 is made up of 15 amino acids. CDR1 is MNHEY, CDR2 SVGAGI, per germline. CDR3 loop: CASSHFRQGDRELFF. The CDR3 DNA is TGTGCCAGCAGTCACTTCCGACAGGGGGACCGGGAGCTGTTTTTT.

CDR3 DNA sequence: TGTGCCAGCAGCCGGACAGGGGGGGACACTGAAGCTTTCTTT. Translating gives CASSRTGGDTEAFF. The chain has TRBV4-2 and TRBJ1-1; 10 positions match TRBD1. The V and J ends lost 4 bases and 3 bases, in that order; junction bases with no gene match: 2. Germline CDR1 is LGHNA and CDR2 is YNFKEQ. This CDR3 contains 14 residues.

This clone was observed a single time. DNA of the CDR3: TGCGCCAGCAGCTTTGGGAGGGAGACCCAGTACTTC. Amino acids: CASSFGRETQYF. The chain uses TRBV5-1 and TRBJ2-5; perhaps TRBD2 as D (6 bases). V was trimmed by 2 bases and J by 5 bases, leaving 7 bases between them. The CDR3 is 12 residues long. CDR1 is SGHRS and CDR2 is YFSETQ in the germline V gene. Full variable domain (remainder filled in from reference TRBV5-1 and TRBJ2-5): KAGVTQTPRYLIKTRGQQVTLSCSPISGHRSVSWYQQTPGQGLQFLFEYFSETQRNKGNFPGRFSGRQFSNSRSEMNVSTLELGDSALYLCASSFGRETQYFGPGTRLLVL.

DNA for the CDR3: TGCAGTGCTAGAGATGGCAGAGGCTACACCTTC. The encoded protein is CSARDGRGYTF. V gene TRBV20-1 combines with J gene TRBJ1-2; D gene ambiguous. Germline V gives CDR1 DFQATT, CDR2 SNEGSKA (reference sequence). The CDR3 covers 11 residues. The V end lost 0 bases, the J end lost 8 bases, and 7 bases lay between the germline ends.

This sequence joins TRBV11-2 and TRBJ1-2, with a possible D match to TRBD1 (6 bases). V shed 0 bases and J shed 3 bases, with 11 bases lying between them. CDR3 length: 15 amino acids. In germline, CDR1 is SGHAT, CDR2 FQNNGV. DNA of the CDR3: TGTGCCAGCAGCTTAGATACGAGGGGGGACTATGGCTACACCTTC. Translation: CASSLDTRGDYGYTF.

CDR3 protein: CSVAVGATNTEAFF. CDR3 sequence (DNA): TGCAGCGTTGCCGTAGGGGCCACTAACACTGAAGCTTTCTTT. This chain links TRBV29-1 with TRBJ1-1, with D possibly matching TRBD1 (5 bases). The V end lost 4 bases, the J end lost 2 bases, and 14 bases lay between the germline ends. The CDR3 runs 14 residues. CDR1 and CDR2 from the germline V gene are SQVTM and ANQGSEA.

The chain has TRBV5-1 and TRBJ1-1, with D perhaps matching TRBD1 (5 bases). Trimming pared 4 bases from V and 7 bases from J, leaving 14 bases between. The germline CDR1 and CDR2 sequences are SGHRS and YFSETQ. CDR3 length equals 13 residues. The CDR3 bases are TGCGCCAGCAGCCCTCCGAGGCAGGGTGAAGCTTTCTTT. Amino acids: CASSPPRQGEAFF.

The J gene is TRBJ1-5, the V gene TRBV5-8, with D possibly matching TRBD1 (6 bases). The CDR3 totals 17 residues. V was cut by 3 bases and J by 2 bases, with 18 bases left in between. Germline values: CDR1 SGHTS, CDR2 YDEGEE. CDR3: CASSSTWDTEGNQPQHF. Here the CDR3 DNA reads TGTGCCAGCAGCTCAACCTGGGACACCGAGGGCAATCAGCCCCAGCATTTT.

V gene TRBV30 combines with J gene TRBJ1-1, with 9 bases lining up with TRBD1. The CDR3 spans 16 residues. Germline-derived CDR1 and CDR2 are GTSNPN and SVGIG (reference sequence). V dropped 2 bases and J dropped 1; count of bases not matched to a gene: 8. CDR3 in DNA: TGTGCCTGGAGTAGTGGGACAGGGCTGTGGAACACTGAAGCTTTCTTT. Translated, it gives CAWSSGTGLWNTEAFF.

The chain has TRBV2 and TRBJ2-3; D may be TRBD2 (5 bases). CDR3 size: 12 residues. V was shortened by 10 bases and J by 5 bases, with 13 bases between the two germline ends. Germline V gene data show CDR1 as SNHLY and CDR2 as FYNNEI. The CDR3 nucleotides are TGTGCCACCCACCAACTAGGAGATACGCAGTATTTT. Protein product: CATHQLGDTQYF. The complete variable domain, with remaining parts taken from reference TRBV2 and TRBJ2-3, reads EPEVTQTPSHQVTQMGQEVILRCVPISNHLYFYWYRQILGQKVEFLVSFYNNEISEKSEIFDDQFSVERPDGSNFTLKIRSTKLEDSAMYFCATHQLGDTQYFGPGTRLTVL.

A few counts support this clone. The chain combines TRBV6-1 with TRBJ2-7; no definite D call. Trimming removed 2 bases at V and 2 bases at J, with 7 bases between. CDR1 MNHNS and CDR2 SASEGT come from the germline V gene. The CDR3 has 13 amino acids. The CDR3 bases are TGTGCCAGCAGTGAATCCGTCACCTACGAGCAGTACTTC. It yields the protein CASSESVTYEQYF.

This clone came up a few times. The V call is TRBV10-3, the J call TRBJ2-7; 7 bases agree with TRBD1. The germline V gene has CDR1 ENHRY and CDR2 SYGVKD. The CDR3 sequence is 16 residues long. V was pared by 6 bases and J by 0 bases, with 11 bases of the junction left unmatched. CDR3: CAIRPGQRLNSYEQYF. The DNA of the CDR3 is TGTGCCATCAGGCCGGGACAGCGTCTAAACTCCTACGAGCAGTACTTC.

Only one count was recorded for this clone. The chain couples TRBV7-9 to TRBJ2-5, with D uncertain. V shed 5 bases and J shed 0 bases, with 16 bases lying between them. In germline, CDR1 is SEHNR, CDR2 FQNEAQ (reference sequence). CDR3 length: 16 residues. The CDR3 DNA reads TGTGCCAGCAGCCCCGAGGTACTCTGGAACCAAGAGACCCAGTACTTC. Residues: CASSPEVLWNQETQYF.

The V gene is TRBV5-1, the J gene TRBJ1-2; D gene ambiguous. The CDR3 is made up of 17 amino acids. The germline gives CDR1 SGHRS, CDR2 YFSETQ. V lost 0 bases, J lost 7 bases, and 22 bases lay in between. As DNA, the CDR3 is TGCGCCAGCAGCTTGGCTCCAATGAGTGGTTTGGAGGGTGGCTACACCTTC. This codes for CASSLAPMSGLEGGYTF.

The chain carries TRBV4-1 and TRBJ2-1, with TRBD1 identical over 8 bases. J gave up 3 bases and V 0 bases, and 4 bases lay outside the gene matches. Looked up from germline, CDR1 is MGHRA and CDR2 is YSYEKL. The CDR3 runs 16 residues. The CDR3 loop reads CASSQDRTGFYNEQFF. The CDR3 DNA follows: TGCGCCAGCAGCCAAGATAGGACAGGGTTCTACAATGAGCAGTTCTTC.

The chain links TRBV30 to TRBJ2-1; tentative D call: TRBD2 (6 bases). The germline CDR1 and CDR2 sequences are GTSNPN and SVGIG (reference sequence). CDR3 length: 14 residues. The V end was cut by 2 bases, the J end by 0 bases, with 8 bases between. The CDR3 nucleotides read TGTGCCTGGAGTCTTAGCGGCTCCTACAATGAGCAGTTCTTC. Amino acids: CAWSLSGSYNEQFF.

The rearrangement links TRBV19 to TRBJ2-5, with TRBD2 matching 8 bases. Germline assignment: CDR1 LNHDA and CDR2 SQIVND (reference sequence). V dropped 5 bases and J dropped 5; count of bases not matched to a gene: 10. The CDR3 spans 15 residues. The CDR3: CASSGSIGGAETQYF. CDR3 nucleotides: TGTGCCAGTAGTGGATCCATCGGGGGGGCGGAGACCCAGTACTTC.

The CDR3 loop reads CASSLAGPGDTQYF. DNA for the CDR3: TGTGCCAGCAGCTTAGCGGGACCGGGAGATACGCAGTATTTT. The chain has TRBV7-2 and TRBJ2-3; D tentatively reads TRBD1 or TRBD2 (5 bases each). The V end lost 0 bases, the J end lost 5 bases, and 9 bases lay between the germline ends. This CDR3 spans 14 amino acids. Germline V gives CDR1 SGHTA, CDR2 FQGNSA.

The CDR3 is CATSRRVSYGETNEKLFF. CDR3 nucleotide sequence: TGTGCCACCAGCAGAAGGGTTTCGTACGGGGAGACTAATGAAAAACTGTTTTTT. The genes are TRBV15 and TRBJ1-4; unclear D gene. CDR3 length equals 18 residues. The germline V gene has CDR1 LNHNV and CDR2 YYDKDF (reference sequence). V was cut by 2 bases and J by 2 bases, with 18 bases left in between.

The rearrangement uses TRBV7-8 and TRBJ2-2, with 7 bases lining up with TRBD1. Germline V CDR1 and CDR2: SGHVS, FQNEAQ. This CDR3 is built from 13 residues. The trim removed 5 bases at V and 7 bases at J, leaving 4 bases unmatched. As DNA, the CDR3 is TGTGCCAGCAGCCGGGACAGTAGCGGGGAGCTGTTTTTT. Translated: CASSRDSSGELFF.

V is TRBV5-5 and J is TRBJ2-7; no reliable D call. This CDR3 region has 14 residues. V lost 0 bases and J lost 4, with 11 bases in between. In germline, CDR1 is SGHKS, CDR2 YYEKEE (reference sequence). Written as DNA, the CDR3 is TGTGCCAGCAGCTTGGGCCTGGTTGGGTACGAGCAGTACTTC. Its protein product is CASSLGLVGYEQYF.

V gene TRBV28 combines with J gene TRBJ1-2; D may be TRBD1 (5 bases). The CDR3 consists of 14 residues. The germline V and J ends were trimmed by 3 bases and 4 bases, with 12 bases remaining between them. Looked up from germline, CDR1 is MDHEN and CDR2 is SYDVKM. CDR3 nucleotides: TGTGCCAGCAGTTTCCAGGGCAGGAGCTATGGCTACACCTTC. This translates into CASSFQGRSYGYTF.

The chain's CDR3 is CASSSSQAPGANVLTF. The CDR3 DNA is TGCGCCAGCAGCTCATCACAGGCTCCTGGGGCCAACGTCCTGACTTTC. V gene TRBV5-1 combines with J gene TRBJ2-6, with a tentative D call TRBD1 (5 bases). Per germline, CDR1 SGHRS and CDR2 YFSETQ. There are 16 residues in the CDR3. V lost 3 bases and J lost 2, with 12 bases in between.

The chain employs TRBV30 and TRBJ1-1; maybe TRBD1 (5 bases). The V gene lost 0 bases and the J gene lost 5 bases, with 16 bases spanning the gap. The germline V gene encodes CDR1 GTSNPN and CDR2 SVGIG (reference sequence). CDR3 length: 15 residues. This CDR3 reads CAWSVSAGIGTEAFF. As DNA, the CDR3 is TGTGCCTGGAGTGTATCGGCAGGGATAGGTACTGAAGCTTTCTTT.

The chain recombines TRBV7-2 with TRBJ2-1; D might be TRBD2 (6 bases). The germline V gene encodes CDR1 SGHTA and CDR2 FQGNSA. Trimming took off 2 bases at V and 10 bases at J, with 12 bases between the two ends. This CDR3 is 13 amino acids long. The CDR3 loop is CASSLYSAGEQFF. The CDR3 bases are TGTGCCAGCAGCTTATATTCGGCGGGAGAGCAGTTCTTC.

This chain uses TRBV1 with TRBJ2-1; TRBD2 reflects the table's D call only, with no check against the DNA. TRBV1 constitutes a pseudogene. CDR3 length: 20 residues. The CDR3 loop reads CTSSQDLRTSGRWSYNEQFF. In DNA, the CDR3 is TGCACCAGCAGCCAAGATCTGCGGACTAGCGGGAGATGGTCCTACAATGAGCAGTTCTTC.

This clone was found a few times. J is TRBJ2-2 and V is TRBV11-3; D perhaps matches TRBD2 (7 bases). The germline V gene has CDR1 SGHNT and CDR2 YENEEA. Trimming stripped 0 bases from V and 2 bases from J, with 13 bases between. This CDR3 region has 17 residues. The CDR3 spells CASSLEGGTQNTGELFF. CDR3 DNA sequence: TGTGCCAGCAGCTTAGAGGGAGGGACACAAAACACCGGGGAGCTGTTTTTT.

The rearrangement links TRBV29-1 to TRBJ1-1; weak D call: TRBD1 (5 bases). Trimming took off 5 bases at V and 1 base at J, with 8 bases between the two ends. The CDR3 sequence is 12 residues long. The germline CDR1 and CDR2 sequences are SQVTM and ANQGSEA. The CDR3 region is CSVQRGNTEAFF. For the CDR3, the DNA is TGCAGCGTTCAGAGGGGGAACACTGAAGCTTTCTTT.

The rearrangement uses TRBV5-1 and TRBJ2-7; D is perhaps TRBD1 (7 bases). There are 13 residues in the CDR3. Germline loops: CDR1 SGHRS, CDR2 YFSETQ. Trimming took off 4 bases at V and 7 bases at J, with 15 bases between the two ends. The CDR3 region is CASSRDRDWEQYF. CDR3 sequence (DNA): TGCGCCAGCAGCAGAGACAGGGACTGGGAGCAGTACTTC.

The chain combines TRBV9 with TRBJ2-5; 10 nucleotides align to TRBD2. The CDR3 consists of 17 residues. From germline, CDR1 is SGDLS and CDR2 YYNGEE. The J segment lost 2 bases and the V segment lost 0 bases, leaving 7 bases of the junction unmatched. For the CDR3, the DNA is TGTGCCAGCAGCGTAGAGGTGACTAGCGGGCCTCAAGAGACCCAGTACTTC. Protein product: CASSVEVTSGPQETQYF. Based on the CDR3 plus reference TRBV9 and TRBJ2-5, the full variable domain is DSGVTQTPKHLITATGQRVTLRCSPRSGDLSVYWYQQSLDQGLQFLIQYYNGEERAKGNILERFSAQQFPDLHSELNLSSLELGDSALYFCASSVEVTSGPQETQYFGPGTRLLVL.

The chain is built from TRBV6-1 and TRBJ2-7, with D perhaps matching TRBD1 (5 bases). CDR3 size: 15 residues. Per germline, CDR1 MNHNS and CDR2 SASEGT. Trimming left V 8 bases short and J 0 bases short, with 17 bases between. The CDR3 reads CASRNGLTASYEQYF. DNA for the CDR3: TGTGCCAGCCGAAATGGCCTGACAGCCTCCTACGAGCAGTACTTC.

The chain joins TRBV11-3 to TRBJ2-5; D remains ambiguous. The CDR3 is 15 residues long. CDR1 is SGHNT, CDR2 YENEEA, per germline. Deletions cut 5 bases from V and 6 bases from J, with 19 bases between. The CDR3 region is CASSPSRASGKTQYF. DNA for the CDR3: TGTGCCAGCAGCCCATCCCGTGCCAGTGGCAAGACCCAGTACTTC.